Included here is one T cell receptor beta chain sequence, with context. These data belong to a study of PD-L1 blockade in urothelial cancer. Study context: Twenty-five of 29 patients were men who had bladder-origin urothelial cancer. Analysis of the blood was performed 3 weeks (second dose) and 6 weeks after treatment start.

Trimming took 5 bases from V and 6 from J; bases not matched to a gene: 3. The CDR3 totals 12 residues. Per germline, CDR1 SGHAT and CDR2 FQNNGV. The assay was immunoSEQ multiplex PCR, and TCRdb's table has in-frame clones only and misses some. Of 40,000 to 55,000 clones listed, approximately 86% were seen once; the top ten hold around 9.3%. As for time point: peripheral blood 6 weeks after treatment start. Locally advanced or metastatic urothelial carcinoma affected the patients. The chain employs TRBV11-2 and TRBJ1-2, with TRBD1 matching 7 bases. The specimen was PBMCs, collected around atezolizumab (anti-PD-L1) treatment. The receptor was derived from a man between 60 and 75 years old with urothelial cancer. The DNA of the CDR3 is TGTGCCAGCAGCATAACAGGGGATGGCTACACCTTC. Translated: CASSITGDGYTF.